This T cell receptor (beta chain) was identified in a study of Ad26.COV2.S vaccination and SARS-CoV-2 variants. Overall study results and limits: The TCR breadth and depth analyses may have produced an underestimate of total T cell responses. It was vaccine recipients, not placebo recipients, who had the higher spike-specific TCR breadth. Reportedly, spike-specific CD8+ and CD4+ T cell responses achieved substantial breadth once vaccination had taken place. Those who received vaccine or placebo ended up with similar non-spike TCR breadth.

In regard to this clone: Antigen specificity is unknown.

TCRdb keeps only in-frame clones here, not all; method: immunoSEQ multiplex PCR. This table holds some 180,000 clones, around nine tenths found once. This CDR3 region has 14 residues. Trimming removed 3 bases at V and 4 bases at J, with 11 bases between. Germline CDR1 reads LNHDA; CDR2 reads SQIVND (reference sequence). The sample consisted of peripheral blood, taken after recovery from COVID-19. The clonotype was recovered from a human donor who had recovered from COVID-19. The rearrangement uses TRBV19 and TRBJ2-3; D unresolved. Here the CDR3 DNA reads TGTGCCAGTAGTATCGGCCGAGGCCCAGATACGCAGTATTTT. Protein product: CASSIGRGPDTQYF.